The clone carrying this T cell receptor (beta chain) was counted once. CDR1 is KGHSH and CDR2 is LQKENI in the germline V gene. The J segment lost 2 bases and the V segment lost 3 bases, leaving 8 bases of the junction unmatched. This CDR3 spans 16 amino acids. Original methodology: Estimated nucleated cell counts came from reference gene primer amplification. Sequenced by immunoSEQ multiplex PCR; TCRdb stores in-frame clones only, minus some. V, J and clone size derive from that table, while D and trimming were established from the DNA sequence. The profile shows about 81,000 clones, 91% of them singletons. The entry originates in a study of blood T cell repertoires in COVID-19. Study at large: Some COVID-19 samples were acute and others convalescent; all came from the United States, Italy and Spain. PBMCs, B-cell-depleted T cells, or T cells were the source of the cDNA or gDNA that made up the material.

The chain combines TRBV18 with TRBJ2-3; 7 nucleotides agree with TRBD2. The sequencing sample was made of peripheral blood. This receptor was identified in a woman aged 50 to 60 in a cohort sampled during active COVID-19. This CDR3 reads CASSPPGLTNTDTQYF. Here the CDR3 DNA reads TGTGCCAGCTCACCCCCGGGACTAACGAACACAGATACGCAGTATTTT.